The rows below give T cell receptor beta chains drawn from one sample of a study of blood T cell repertoires in COVID-19. TCRdb keeps only in-frame clones here, not all; method: immunoSEQ multiplex PCR. The top ten hold approximately 4% of the sample, which has 150,000 to 200,000 clones, approximately 87% seen once. Sequencing used peripheral blood. Receptors originate from a woman aged 70 to 79 with acute or convalescent COVID-19. Each CDR3 is given with its conserved first and last residue. D genes are given only for firm matches. Only some rows state a clone size, as once, few, many or a class for expanded clones.

V gene	J gene	D gene	clone size	CDR3 DNA	CDR3 protein
TRBV28	TRBJ2-4	TRBD2	NA	TGTGCCAGCAGCCCCGGCGGGGGTCAAGCCAAAAACATTCAGTACTTC	CASSPGGGQAKNIQYF
TRBV3-1/TRBV3-2	TRBJ1-3	NA	NA	TGTGCCAGCAGCCAAGCTCGGAGGGCTGGAAACACCATATATTTT	CASSQARRAGNTIYF
TRBV4-3	TRBJ2-7	TRBD2	once	TGCGCCAGCAGCCAAGGAGGCGGGAGTTCCTACGAGCAGTACTTC	CASSQGGGSSYEQYF
TRBV5-8	TRBJ1-1	NA	NA	TGTGCCAGCAGCTCCAGGGGTAAAGTAGGAGACGCTTTCTTT	CASSSRGKVGDAFF
TRBV7-8	TRBJ2-7	NA	NA	TGTGCCAGCAGCTTTCAGGTTGCCTACGAGCAGTACTTC	CASSFQVAYEQYF
TRBV19	TRBJ1-1	TRBD1	NA	TGTGCCAGTAGTGAGCAGGGGGCAGGGACTGAAGCTTTCTTT	CASSEQGAGTEAFF
TRBV3-1/TRBV3-2	TRBJ2-7	NA	NA	TGTGCCAGCAGCCAAGATTGGAGCAGGGGTTACGAGCAGTACTTC	CASSQDWSRGYEQYF
TRBV15	TRBJ1-1	TRBD1	few	TGTGCCACCAGCCGAGAGGGGACAGGAGAGAACACTGAAGCTTTCTTT	CATSREGTGENTEAFF
TRBV5-5	TRBJ2-1	TRBD1	once	TGTGCCAGCAGCTACCCCGACAGGGAGAAGGGTGAGCAGTTCTTC	CASSYPDREKGEQFF
TRBV5-1	TRBJ2-5	NA	NA	TGCGCCAGCAGCCGGAGGGTGATCGGGGAGACCCAGTACTTC	CASSRRVIGETQYF
TRBV19	TRBJ1-5	TRBD1	NA	TGTGCCAGTACCAAGGACAGGGGAGGCAATCAGCCCCAGCATTTT	CASTKDRGGNQPQHF
TRBV18	TRBJ2-2	TRBD2	few	TGTGCCAGCTCACCGTTAAGCGGGAGGGCCGGGGAGCTGTTTTTT	CASSPLSGRAGELFF
TRBV10-3	TRBJ2-5	TRBD2	NA	TGTGCCATCAGCCCGACTAGCGGGGGGTCAGTGTACTTC	CAISPTSGGSVYF
TRBV6-9	TRBJ1-5	TRBD1	NA	TGTGCCAGCAGTTATTCCGCCACAGGGGGCAATCAGCCCCAGCATTTT	CASSYSATGGNQPQHF
TRBV6-2/TRBV6-3	TRBJ1-5	TRBD1	NA	TGTGCCAGCAGTTTTTCCTCCTTCATACAGGGGTACAATCAGCCCCAGCATTTT	CASSFSSFIQGYNQPQHF
TRBV9	TRBJ1-4	TRBD1	NA	TGTGCCAGCAGCAACTATGAGGGACAGGAAAATGAAAAACTGTTTTTT	CASSNYEGQENEKLFF
TRBV28	TRBJ1-5	NA	NA	TGTGCCAGCAGTTTAGGACAGCCTAATCAGCCCCAGCATTTT	CASSLGQPNQPQHF
TRBV6-5	TRBJ2-5	NA	NA	TGTGCCAGCAGTTCCGGTCGGGCGTCGAGGGTCCAGTACTTC	CASSSGRASRVQYF
TRBV11-2	TRBJ1-5	NA	NA	TGTGCCAGCAGCTTAGGGTGCAATTTAGTTCAGCCCCAGCATTTT	CASSLGCNLVQPQHF
TRBV27	TRBJ2-7	NA	NA	TGTGCCAGCAGTCTAACCCACCCCCGGGGGACCCACTCCTACGAGCAGTACTTC	CASSLTHPRGTHSYEQYF
TRBV7-2	TRBJ2-7	NA	NA	TGTGCCAGCAGCTCTTGGGGGGGCCGTAACTACGAGCAGTACTTC	CASSSWGGRNYEQYF
TRBV25-1	TRBJ2-7	TRBD1	NA	TGTGCCAGCAGTCCGGGACAGGGAGCCTACGAGCAGTACTTC	CASSPGQGAYEQYF
TRBV5-1	TRBJ2-7	TRBD1	NA	TGCGCCAGCAGCTTGGCCGCGGGACAGGGAAGCGAGCAGTACTTC	CASSLAAGQGSEQYF
TRBV18	TRBJ2-1	TRBD1	NA	TGTGCCAGCTCGACAGGGTTTGGCAATGAGCAGTTCTTC	CASSTGFGNEQFF
TRBV2	TRBJ2-1	NA	NA	TGTGCCAGCAGCCCACTAGGAAACAATGAGCAGTTCTTC	CASSPLGNNEQFF
TRBV6-5	TRBJ1-2	TRBD1	once	TGTGCCAGCCTAACTCGGGACAGGGGGAACTATGGCTACACCTTC	CASLTRDRGNYGYTF
TRBV6-6	TRBJ2-5	NA	NA	TGTGCCAGCAGTTACAGGGGTAGGGAGACCCAGTACTTC	CASSYRGRETQYF
TRBV7-2	TRBJ1-6	NA	NA	TGTGCCAGCAGTACCACCGGGACATATAATTCACCCCTCCACTTT	CASSTTGTYNSPLHF
TRBV7-2	TRBJ1-4	NA	few	TGTGCCAGCAGCTCAAAACCAGGGATCCCTAATGAAAAACTGTTTTTT	CASSSKPGIPNEKLFF
TRBV6-2/TRBV6-3	TRBJ2-5	TRBD2	NA	TGTGCCAGCAGTTGGACTAGCGGGGGGGCGGAGACCCAGTACTTC	CASSWTSGGAETQYF
TRBV28	TRBJ2-7	TRBD1	NA	TGTGCCAGCAGTGCTCCGGGACAGGGCCCCTACGAGCAGTACTTC	CASSAPGQGPYEQYF
TRBV4-2	TRBJ1-2	NA	NA	TGTGCCAGCAGCCAAGACAGGGGCGGCTACACCTTC	CASSQDRGGYTF
TRBV4-3	TRBJ2-1	TRBD2	NA	TGCGCCAGCAGCCAAAGGACTAGCGGAATGTACAATGAGCAGTTCTTC	CASSQRTSGMYNEQFF
TRBV12-3/TRBV12-4	TRBJ1-2	NA	few	TGTGCCAGCAGTTTGACTGGCTTTGGCTACACCTTC	CASSLTGFGYTF
TRBV7-9	TRBJ1-2	NA	NA	TGTGCCAGCAGCTTAGTAGCGGCAGGGCCTTATGGCTACACCTTC	CASSLVAAGPYGYTF
TRBV5-8	TRBJ1-5	NA	NA	TGTGCCAGCAGCCGCCGGACAGTTACAAATCAGCCCCAGCATTTT	CASSRRTVTNQPQHF
TRBV7-8	TRBJ1-6	NA	NA	TGTGCCAGCAGCTTTCGGGAATCCACCTATAATTCACCCCTCCACTTT	CASSFRESTYNSPLHF
TRBV5-1	TRBJ2-1	NA	NA	TGCGCCAGCAGCCCAGCGAGAGCGTCCAATGAGCAGTTCTTC	CASSPARASNEQFF
TRBV6-5	TRBJ2-7	TRBD1	NA	TGTGCCAGCAAAGCCGGGACAGCTGCTCGCGAGCAGTACTTC	CASKAGTAAREQYF
TRBV12-3/TRBV12-4	TRBJ2-1	NA	NA	TGTGCCAGCAGTTATCGTGGGAGGCAGTTCTTC	CASSYRGRQFF
TRBV10-3	TRBJ1-1	NA	NA	TGTGCCATCAGGGTAGATTATAACACTGAAGCTTTCTTT	CAIRVDYNTEAFF
TRBV2	TRBJ1-6	NA	NA	TGTGCCAGCACGGGCGGGGGACTAAATTCACCCCTCCACTTT	CASTGGGLNSPLHF
TRBV2	TRBJ1-6	NA	NA	TGTGCCAGCAGTGAATATGGGGGGAGCATCTCACCCCTCCACTTT	CASSEYGGSISPLHF
TRBV27	TRBJ2-2	TRBD2	NA	TGTGCCAGCAGTTTATCCCTAGCGGTAAACACCGGGGAGCTGTTTTTT	CASSLSLAVNTGELFF
TRBV3-1/TRBV3-2	TRBJ2-2	TRBD2	NA	TGTGCCAGCAGCCAAGTGAGGACTAGCGGGGCGAACACCGGGGAGCTGTTTTTT	CASSQVRTSGANTGELFF
TRBV7-2	TRBJ1-6	NA	NA	TGTGCCAGCAGCTTAGGGCCACCAAGCTCCTATAATTCACCCCTCCACTTT	CASSLGPPSSYNSPLHF
TRBV4-3	TRBJ2-7	TRBD2	NA	TGCGCCAGCAGCCGGGCGGGGGATGGGAGTGAGCAGTACTTC	CASSRAGDGSEQYF
TRBV18	TRBJ1-6	TRBD1	once	TGTGCCAGCTCACCACCCGGGACAGGCAATTCACCCCTCCACTTT	CASSPPGTGNSPLHF
TRBV5-4	TRBJ2-1	TRBD2	NA	TGTGCCAGCAGCTCGACTAGCGGGAGGCAAGTGGCCTACAATGAGCAGTTCTTC	CASSSTSGRQVAYNEQFF
TRBV2	TRBJ1-1	NA	NA	TGTGCCAGCAGTGGGTCCGGACTTACCTTCGGAGCTTTCTTT	CASSGSGLTFGAFF
TRBV4-1	TRBJ1-1	TRBD1	NA	TGCGCCAGCAGCCAGGCTGACAGGGGGGGCGTGAACACTGAAGCTTTCTTT	CASSQADRGGVNTEAFF
TRBV12-3/TRBV12-4	TRBJ1-4	NA	NA	TGTGCCAGCAGTTTTTCGGGGGAAAAACTGTTTTTT	CASSFSGEKLFF